This T cell receptor beta chain was recovered during a study of shared clonotypes between healthy human individuals. Profiling relied on immunoSEQ multiplex PCR, and the TCRdb table lists in-frame clones only, not all of them. The sample carries about 680,000 clones, more than 70% recorded once. Trimming took off 6 bases at V and 7 bases at J, with 16 bases between the two ends. The CDR3 runs 14 residues. Germline CDR1 is MDHEN and CDR2 is SYDVKM. The V and J genes are TRBV28 and TRBJ1-5, with a tentative D call TRBD1 (5 bases). This clonotype was sampled from a woman aged 30 to 39 in good health. The sequenced material came from memory CD4+ T cells sorted from blood. This sample's subset: CD45RA-negative fraction. DNA of the CDR3: TGTGCCAGCAGCCGCCGGGGCACCGGACAGCCCCAGCATTTT. Translated: CASSRRGTGQPQHF.